The next 17 T cell receptor beta chains were all read from a single sample in a study of cytomegalovirus exposure and HLA in healthy donors. PCR used 60 Vbeta primers and 13 Jbeta primers. Sequencing was performed with immunoSEQ multiplex PCR; in TCRdb, only in-frame clones are kept and a portion is missing. The sample has some 130,000 clones, 63% seen once. The sample consisted of PBMCs. The receptor source for this set is a man between 35 and 55 years old in good health and CMV-seropositive.

CDR3: CAPGASGIWGETQYF. The CDR3 bases are TGTGCCCCCGGGGCTAGCGGGATTTGGGGGGAGACCCAGTACTTC. V gene TRBV9 combines with J gene TRBJ2-5; 9 bases are shared with TRBD2. The CDR3 contains 15 residues. V shed 10 bases and J 5 bases; nucleotides not matched to a gene: 15. Germline-derived CDR1 and CDR2 are SGDLS and YYNGEE.

This clone appeared a single time. This rearrangement joins TRBV5-8 to TRBJ1-5; D ambiguous. This CDR3 is 13 amino acids long. The germline V gene encodes CDR1 SGHTS and CDR2 YDEGEE. Deletions cut 5 bases from V and 0 bases from J, with 6 bases between. The CDR3 DNA is TGTGCCAGCAGGTTCTATAGCAATCAGCCCCAGCATTTT. Translating gives CASRFYSNQPQHF.

This clone came up a few times. This chain joins TRBV4-1 and TRBJ2-3; 13 positions agree with TRBD2. There are 16 residues in the CDR3. Trimming cost V 0 bases and J 6 bases; bases outside gene matches: 3. The V gene's germline CDR1 is MGHRA and CDR2 YSYEKL. In DNA, the CDR3 is TGCGCCAGCAGCCAAGATACTAGCGGGAGGGGGGATACGCAGTATTTT. It yields the protein CASSQDTSGRGDTQYF.

The V call is TRBV11-2, the J call TRBJ1-5; D is perhaps TRBD1 (5 bases). The CDR3 contains 14 residues. Germline CDR1 is SGHAT and CDR2 is FQNNGV. The ends were cut back, 4 bases at V and 0 bases at J, with 7 bases in the middle. This chain's CDR3 is CASSSDSSNQPQHF. In nucleotides, the CDR3 is TGTGCCAGCAGCTCAGACAGTAGCAATCAGCCCCAGCATTTT.

V usage is TRBV5-4 and J usage is TRBJ2-5; 8 bases align to TRBD1. J was trimmed by 5 bases and V by 4 bases; bases with no gene match: 1. Per the germline V gene, CDR1 is SGHNT and CDR2 is YYREEE (reference sequence). The CDR3 covers 12 residues. This CDR3 reads CASSPGGETQYF. DNA of the CDR3: TGTGCCAGCAGCCCAGGGGGCGAGACCCAGTACTTC. The full variable domain, completed using reference TRBV5-4 and TRBJ2-5, is ETGVTQSPTHLIKTRGQQVTLRCSSQSGHNTVSWYQQALGQGPQFIFQYYREEENGRGNFPPRFSGLQFPNYSSELNVNALELDDSALYLCASSPGGETQYFGPGTRLLVL.

Regarding this clone: The missing conserved phenylalanine or tryptophan at the end of this CDR3 makes a read error likely. The rearrangement uses TRBV10-3 and TRBJ2-7; 10 bases align to TRBD2. Unmatched junction bases numbered 9, after V lost 4 bases and J lost 6 bases. Germline CDR1 ENHRY, CDR2 SYGVKD. The length of the CDR3 is 15 residues. In DNA form, the CDR3 reads TGTGCCATCAGTGGGGGGACTAGCGTCCCGGTCGAGCAGTACCTC. The encoded protein is CAISGGTSVPVEQYL.

In this sample, this clone turned up once. The rearrangement joins TRBV5-6 to TRBJ2-5, with D tentatively TRBD2 (6 bases). CDR3 size: 15 residues. The germline V gene has CDR1 SGHDT and CDR2 YYEEEE. Trimming pared 0 bases from V and 4 bases from J, leaving 13 bases between. The CDR3 sequence is CASSLAPTSIETQYF. The DNA of the CDR3 is TGTGCCAGCAGCTTGGCACCGACTAGTATAGAGACCCAGTACTTC. Full variable domain (remainder filled in from reference TRBV5-6 and TRBJ2-5): DAGVTQSPTHLIKTRGQQVTLRCSPKSGHDTVSWYQQALGQGPQFIFQYYEEEERQRGNFPDRFSGHQFPNYSSELNVNALLLGDSALYLCASSLAPTSIETQYFGPGTRLLVL.

V is TRBV12-5 and J is TRBJ2-3; 12 positions match TRBD2. V was clipped by 0 bases and J by 4 bases; unmatched bases: 8. The CDR3 covers 18 residues. CDR1 and CDR2 (germline): LGHNT, FRNRAP. The CDR3 spells CASGLVPTSGSGADTQYF. The CDR3 region has the DNA TGTGCTAGTGGTTTGGTACCGACTAGCGGGAGTGGGGCAGATACGCAGTATTTT.

The chain has TRBV7-9 and TRBJ2-7; the match to TRBD2 covers 12 bases. The V segment lost 3 bases and the J segment 4 bases; nucleotides outside the gene matches: 1. Germline CDR1 and CDR2: SEHNR and FQNEAQ (reference sequence). There are 14 residues in the CDR3. CDR3 in DNA: TGTGCCAGCAGCTTGACTAGCGGGAGTTACGAGCAGTACTTC. Translating it yields CASSLTSGSYEQYF.

CDR3 sequence (DNA): TGTGCCAGCAGTTACTCTCCCAGAAAAGAGACCCAGTACTTC. This translates into CASSYSPRKETQYF. The chain couples TRBV6-5 to TRBJ2-5, with D unresolved. There are 14 residues in the CDR3. Trimming removed 0 bases from V and 3 bases from J, with 8 bases in between. Germline V gene data show CDR1 as MNHEY and CDR2 as SVGAGI.

In this sample, this clone turned up a few times. The chain is built from TRBV9 and TRBJ1-5; 10 bases fit TRBD1. The CDR3 is made up of 20 amino acids. Trimming at V came to 0 bases and at J to 0 bases, leaving 12 bases not matched to a gene. Per germline, CDR1 SGDLS and CDR2 YYNGEE. The CDR3 spells CASSVGSGTGADISNQPQHF. CDR3 bases: TGTGCCAGCAGCGTAGGCTCGGGGACAGGGGCGGATATTAGCAATCAGCCCCAGCATTTT.

CDR3 amino acids: CASLGAGDTEAFF. As DNA, the CDR3 is TGTGCCAGCCTGGGGGCTGGGGACACTGAAGCTTTCTTT. The chain uses TRBV7-9 and TRBJ1-1; perhaps TRBD1 as D (6 bases). This CDR3 has 13 residues. Per germline, CDR1 SEHNR and CDR2 FQNEAQ (reference sequence). The V end lost 8 bases, the J end lost 3 bases, and 13 bases lay between the germline ends.

Turning to this clone: The junction differs from germline at one of its ends, possibly a read error. The V call is TRBV5-1, the J call TRBJ2-7, with 9 positions matching TRBD2. Germline CDR1 is SGHRS and CDR2 is YFSETQ. This CDR3 contains 17 residues. The CDR3 DNA reads TGCGCCAGCAGCACCCCGAGGCCTAGCGGGGTCTCCTCCGAGCAGTACTTC. This encodes CASSTPRPSGVSSEQYF.

This clone is a singleton in its sample. This sequence joins TRBV25-1 and TRBJ2-5, with 9 bases aligning to TRBD2. In germline, CDR1 is MGHDK, CDR2 SYGVNS. The V gene end was trimmed by 4 bases and the J gene end by 4 bases; junction bases not matched to a gene: 4. The CDR3 covers 14 residues. CDR3 coding DNA: TGTGCCAGCAGTGCACTAGCGGGTAGAGAGACCCAGTACTTC. It codes for CASSALAGRETQYF.

This clone was counted between two and nine times. CDR3 sequence: CASSRSTLSGGYTF. The CDR3 DNA reads TGCGCCAGCAGTCGTAGCACCTTATCGGGTGGCTACACCTTC. The chain recombines TRBV5-1 with TRBJ1-2; D is unclear. Trimming stripped 5 bases from V and 7 bases from J, with 18 bases between. Germline lookup yields CDR1 SGHRS and CDR2 YFSETQ. The CDR3 contains 14 residues.

The J gene is TRBJ1-1, the V gene TRBV11-1; no firm D call. CDR1 and CDR2 (germline): SGHAT, FQDESV (reference sequence). This CDR3 has 16 residues. Deletions cut 0 bases from V and 4 bases from J, with 15 bases between. The CDR3 DNA reads TGTGCCAGCAGCTTAGCGCAGACCGGGTCAATCACTGAAGCTTTCTTT. Amino acid sequence: CASSLAQTGSITEAFF.

The V call is TRBV13, the J call TRBJ1-2; D unclear. The CDR3 runs to 16 residues. Trimming pared 5 bases from V and 6 bases from J, leaving 22 bases between. Germline V gene sequence: CDR1 PRHDT, CDR2 FYEKMQ (reference sequence). The DNA of the CDR3 is TGTGCCAGCAGCGCGACCGGGGTCTACGGCCGTCATGGCTACACCTTC. Encoded protein: CASSATGVYGRHGYTF.